This T cell receptor beta chain is drawn from a study of T cells in Graves' hyperthyroidism and ophthalmopathy. Study-wide points: Peripheral blood also featured most of the thyroid clonotypes expanded above 0.001.

Concerning this clonotype itself: Its antigen remains unknown.

Amplification of TCR beta CDR3 regions used RNA as the template. The HTBI primer set served for first-round RT-PCR of the TCR CDR3. One entry per CDR3 protein results from TCRdb running MiXCR on the multiplex PCR reads. Altogether a few hundred thousand distinct CDR3 sequences are present, 15% to 20% being singletons, with the ten largest covering 25% to 35%. CDR3 length: 17 amino acids. Trimming removed 5 bases from V and 6 bases from J; junction bases left unmatched: 11. CDR1 SEHNR and CDR2 FQNEAQ come from the germline V gene (reference sequence). The TCR comes from a woman in her twenties or thirties with Graves' ophthalmopathy. Sequencing input: blood. The chain links TRBV7-9 to TRBJ2-1; 12 bases are a match to TRBD1. DNA for the CDR3: TGTGCCAGCAGCCCGCTTGCGGGACAGGGGGCGTTCAATGAGCAGTTCTTC. This translates into CASSPLAGQGAFNEQFF.